The rows below give T cell receptor beta chains drawn from one sample of a study of vaccination and CD4 T cells after COVID-19. The antigens for these receptors are not known. One entry per CDR3 protein, called by TCRdb with MiXCR from the PCR reads. The sample shows about 9,700 distinct CDR3 sequences, around 68% of them seen only once. Sequenced: CD4+ T cells from blood, cultured in vitro. The source is a human donor who had recovered from COVID-19. CDR3s include the opening cysteine and the closing phenylalanine or tryptophan. The D gene is left open where the match is weak. For some rows the clone size is stated as once, few or many, or as a class when expanded; others skip it.

v_call,clone_size,j_call,d_call,cdr3_aa,cdr3_nt
TRBV20-1,-,TRBJ2-1,TRBD2,CSARDRNRDYLYNEQFF,TGCAGTGCTAGAGATCGCAACCGGGACTATCTCTACAATGAGCAGTTCTTC
TRBV20-1,-,TRBJ2-5,TRBD2,CSARDAGTSGSKETQYF,TGCAGTGCTAGAGATGCGGGCACTAGCGGGAGTAAAGAGACCCAGTACTTC
TRBV12-5,-,TRBJ2-5,TRBD1,CACMKGAGETQYF,TGTGCTTGCATGAAGGGGGCCGGGGAGACCCAGTACTTC
TRBV25-1,-,TRBJ1-2,-,CASAGIRGYTF,TGTGCCAGCGCGGGAATCCGTGGCTACACCTTC
TRBV6-1,-,TRBJ2-7,-,CASRAGWGEQYF,TGTGCCAGCAGAGCAGGGTGGGGCGAGCAGTACTTC
TRBV20-1,few,TRBJ1-4,-,CSAPRSGADEKLFF,TGCAGTGCCCCTCGATCAGGGGCGGACGAAAAACTGTTTTTT
TRBV19,-,TRBJ2-3,TRBD2,CASSLISGRGTDTQYF,TGTGCCAGTAGTCTGATTAGCGGGAGAGGAACAGATACGCAGTATTTT
TRBV20-1,-,TRBJ2-2,TRBD1,CSARGQGNTGELFF,TGCAGTGCTAGGGGACAGGGGAACACCGGGGAGCTGTTTTTT
TRBV28,-,TRBJ1-2,-,CASSPANYGYTF,TGTGCCAGCAGTCCGGCTAACTATGGCTACACCTTC
TRBV19,-,TRBJ1-1,-,CASRPSDGGRLRAEAFF,TGTGCCAGTAGGCCCAGCGACGGGGGGAGACTACGGGCTGAAGCTTTCTTT
TRBV21-1,-,TRBJ2-1,-,CASSKPTGIYNEQFF,TGTGCCAGCAGCAAACCGACAGGGATCTACAATGAGCAGTTCTTC
TRBV15,few,TRBJ2-7,-,CATSSDRGLEQYF,TGTGCCACCAGCAGTGACCGCGGTCTTGAGCAGTACTTC
TRBV5-4,-,TRBJ2-2,TRBD1,CASSPGTGAGTGELFF,TGTGCCAGCAGCCCGGGGACAGGGGCTGGCACCGGGGAGCTGTTTTTT
TRBV20-1,-,TRBJ1-6,-,CSAQRQDDSPLHF,TGCAGTGCTCAGAGACAGGACGATTCACCCCTCCACTTT
TRBV19,-,TRBJ2-2,TRBD2,CASSISLAGGNTGELFF,TGTGCCAGTAGTATATCCCTAGCGGGAGGGAACACCGGGGAGCTGTTTTTT
TRBV11-3,-,TRBJ2-6,-,CASSLTLSGANVLTF,TGTGCCAGCAGCCTGACACTATCTGGGGCCAACGTCCTGACTTTC
TRBV10-1,-,TRBJ2-7,-,CASSFESGREQYF,TGCGCCAGCAGTTTTGAATCTGGACGCGAGCAGTACTTC
TRBV20-1,-,TRBJ2-2,-,CSASPQAGELFF,TGCAGTGCCTCGCCCCAGGCCGGGGAGCTGTTTTTT
TRBV7-8,-,TRBJ2-1,-,CASSGGQGRFENEQFF,TGTGCCAGCAGCGGTGGGCAGGGGAGATTTGAGAATGAGCAGTTCTTC
TRBV9,-,TRBJ1-3,-,CASSVAMGKGNTIYF,TGTGCCAGCAGCGTAGCTATGGGGAAGGGGAACACCATATATTTT
TRBV20-1,-,TRBJ2-1,TRBD1,CSAPPLTGQNEQFF,TGCAGTGCCCCCCCCCTGACAGGGCAGAATGAGCAGTTCTTC
TRBV4-3,-,TRBJ2-3,-,CASSRELALDTQYF,TGCGCCAGCAGCCGAGAACTAGCTCTAGATACGCAGTATTTT
TRBV11-2,few,TRBJ1-5,-,CASSPGANQPQHF,TGTGCCAGCAGCCCGGGGGCCAATCAGCCCCAGCATTTT
TRBV20-1,-,TRBJ1-4,TRBD1,CSAFGTGSEKLFF,TGCAGTGCTTTCGGGACAGGGAGTGAAAAACTGTTTTTT
TRBV27,-,TRBJ2-7,-,CASRTQTARYEQYF,TGTGCCAGCAGAACCCAGACCGCCAGGTACGAGCAGTACTTC
TRBV5-1,-,TRBJ2-7,TRBD1,CASSQGRGFYEQYF,TGCGCCAGCAGCCAGGGCAGGGGGTTCTACGAGCAGTACTTC
TRBV7-3,-,TRBJ1-1,-,CASSPGTSGTEAFF,TGTGCCAGCAGCCCCGGGACTAGCGGGACTGAAGCTTTCTTT
TRBV6-1,-,TRBJ2-7,TRBD1,CASRSRTGESYEQYF,TGTGCCAGCAGATCAAGGACAGGGGAGTCCTACGAGCAGTACTTC
TRBV27,few,TRBJ1-5,-,CASSIGSYSNQPQHF,TGTGCCAGCAGTATCGGCAGCTATAGCAATCAGCCCCAGCATTTT
TRBV7-2,few,TRBJ1-2,-,CASSVPGAGYGYTF,TGTGCCAGCAGCGTACCCGGGGCTGGGTATGGCTACACCTTC
TRBV20-1,-,TRBJ2-7,-,CSARSTNYEQYF,TGCAGTGCTAGATCCACAAACTACGAGCAGTACTTC
TRBV6-1,-,TRBJ1-2,-,CASSEEHRVNGYTF,TGTGCCAGCAGTGAAGAACACAGGGTAAATGGCTACACCTTC
TRBV20-1,-,TRBJ2-5,TRBD1,CSARDRVGETQYF,TGCAGTGCCCGGGACAGGGTTGGAGAGACCCAGTACTTC
TRBV15,few,TRBJ2-7,-,CATSRELQGPDEQYF,TGTGCCACCAGCAGAGAGTTACAGGGTCCCGACGAGCAGTACTTC
TRBV2,-,TRBJ1-5,TRBD1,CASRRGTGMSARPQHF,TGTGCCAGCAGGAGAGGGACAGGGATGAGTGCAAGGCCCCAGCATTTT
TRBV29-1,-,TRBJ1-5,-,CSVGAVNQPQHF,TGCAGCGTGGGGGCCGTCAATCAGCCCCAGCATTTT
TRBV4-2,-,TRBJ1-1,-,CASSQAVSQVLNTEAFF,TGTGCCAGCAGCCAGGCCGTTAGTCAGGTCTTGAACACTGAAGCTTTCTTT
TRBV20-1,-,TRBJ2-7,TRBD1,CSAPAGTGVDEQYF,TGCAGTGCCCCCGCCGGGACAGGGGTGGACGAGCAGTACTTC
TRBV7-9,-,TRBJ1-1,-,CASAAGFEGTEAFF,TGTGCCAGCGCTGCAGGGTTCGAAGGCACTGAAGCTTTCTTT
TRBV7-2,-,TRBJ1-5,-,CASSLEGSKPQHF,TGTGCCAGCAGCTTAGAAGGGTCCAAGCCCCAGCATTTT